In this sample, the clone carrying this T cell receptor (beta chain) turned up a few times. Its target is not known. Methods used by the authors: For the immunoSEQ data, sequences were junction-only without quality scores, so filtering differed. This table comes from immunoSEQ multiplex PCR, and its TCRdb copy is limited to in-frame clones, with some not included. V and J calls and clone size follow that table, whereas D and trimming were derived from the DNA. Of over a million clones detected, around 78% appear once; the ten largest clones hold about 0.52%. This specimen comes from a study of shared clonotypes between healthy human individuals. The CDR3 is 13 amino acids. Trimming left V 4 bases short and J 6 bases short, with 11 bases between. The germline V gene encodes CDR1 SGHDT and CDR2 YYEEEE. Study-wide results and limits: In the sorted subsets, rarefaction showed sequencing was incomplete despite large depth. Generation probabilities were higher for clonotypes shared across all four sorted-subset donors than for unshared ones.

The chain employs TRBV5-6 and TRBJ1-5; D ambiguous. The sequence derives from a man aged 18 to 29 in good health. Some clones in this sample may be carry-over from other donors' samples. Sequencing used memory CD4+ T cells from PBMCs. Subset specified: CD45RA-negative fraction. The CDR3 here is CASSTGPSQPQHF. The CDR3 coding sequence is TGTGCCAGCAGCACCGGCCCGAGTCAGCCCCAGCATTTT.